These 8 T cell receptor beta chains came from one sample sequenced in a study of T cell responses to AZD1222 COVID-19 vaccine. The data were produced by immunoSEQ multiplex PCR, yet TCRdb's version contains in-frame clones alone and is incomplete. Of about 120,000 clones listed, around 90% were seen once; the top ten hold more than 7.5%. The sample was peripheral blood, taken on day 0 of AZD1222 vaccination. These receptors were collected from an adult in good health.

The V call is TRBV28, the J call TRBJ1-1; tentative D call: TRBD1 (6 bases). The germline V and J ends were trimmed by 8 bases and 4 bases, with 17 bases remaining between them. The CDR3 has 14 amino acids. In germline, CDR1 is MDHEN, CDR2 SYDVKM. CDR3: CASSWGADGTEAFF. In nucleotides, the CDR3 is TGTGCCAGCTCCTGGGGGGCGGACGGCACTGAAGCTTTCTTT. Variable domain in full (rest from reference TRBV28 and TRBJ1-1): DVKVTQSSRYLVKRTGEKVFLECVQDMDHENMFWYRQDPGLGLRLIYFSYDVKMKEKGDIPEGYSVSREKKERFSLILESASTNQTSMYLCASSWGADGTEAFFGQGTRLTVV.

This chain joins TRBV7-3 and TRBJ2-2, with D hard to call. Looked up from germline, CDR1 is SGHTA and CDR2 is FQGTGA. V was shortened by 6 bases and J by 5 bases, with 13 bases between the two germline ends. The CDR3 extends over 14 amino acids. The CDR3 loop is CASRSGWSTGELFF. For the CDR3, the DNA is TGTGCCAGCAGGTCCGGCTGGTCGACCGGGGAGCTGTTTTTT.

V gene TRBV30 combines with J gene TRBJ1-5; 9 bases agree with TRBD1. Germline CDR1 is GTSNPN and CDR2 is SVGIG (reference sequence). The CDR3 has 14 amino acids. The J segment lost 6 bases and the V segment lost 5 bases, leaving 8 bases of the junction unmatched. CDR3 protein: CAWGRDRESQPQHF. CDR3 DNA sequence: TGTGCCTGGGGGCGGGACAGGGAGTCTCAGCCCCAGCATTTT.

The chain combines TRBV7-2 with TRBJ2-1, with 12 positions matching TRBD2. The ends lost 3 bases at V and 6 bases at J; junction bases unmatched: 3. The CDR3 totals 15 residues. Germline lookup yields CDR1 SGHTA and CDR2 FQGNSA. The DNA for the CDR3 is TGTGCCAGCAGCTTGCTAGCGGGAGGGGGCAATGAGCAGTTCTTC. Translating it yields CASSLLAGGGNEQFF.

This rearrangement joins TRBV2 to TRBJ1-4, with 8 bases lining up with TRBD1. With 4 bases clipped from V and 7 bases from J, the junction kept 8 bases outside the gene matches. The V gene's germline CDR1 is SNHLY and CDR2 FYNNEI. The CDR3 loop spans 15 amino acids. This CDR3 reads CASSVSTGVFEKLFF. DNA for the CDR3: TGTGCCAGCAGTGTTTCGACAGGGGTTTTTGAAAAACTGTTTTTT.

This sequence joins TRBV9 and TRBJ2-7; 12 bases match TRBD2. From germline, CDR1 is SGDLS and CDR2 YYNGEE. CDR3 length: 20 residues. V was clipped by 3 bases and J by 1 base; unmatched bases: 17. CDR3 in amino acids: CASSARTPSGRVLGSYEQYF. The CDR3 coding sequence is TGTGCCAGCAGCGCACGCACTCCTAGCGGGAGGGTACTGGGATCCTACGAGCAGTACTTC. The full variable domain, rest sourced from reference TRBV9 and TRBJ2-7, is DSGVTQTPKHLITATGQRVTLRCSPRSGDLSVYWYQQSLDQGLQFLIQYYNGEERAKGNILERFSAQQFPDLHSELNLSSLELGDSALYFCASSARTPSGRVLGSYEQYFGPGTRLTVT.

This chain uses TRBV20-1 with TRBJ2-1; 8 bases line up with TRBD2. Trimming removed 3 bases from V and 3 bases from J; junction bases left unmatched: 7. Germline CDR1 and CDR2: DFQATT and SNEGSKA (reference sequence). The CDR3 length is 15 residues. As DNA, the CDR3 is TGCAGTGCTAGTACCAGGACTAGCCACTACAATGAGCAGTTCTTC. Residues: CSASTRTSHYNEQFF.

V is TRBV6-6 and J is TRBJ2-4; 9 bases fit TRBD1. The CDR3 runs 14 residues. Losses at the gene ends were 5 bases for V and 6 bases for J; bases not matched to a gene: 5. Germline assignment: CDR1 MNHNY and CDR2 SVGAGI (reference sequence). The CDR3 DNA reads TGTGCCAGCAGTCCTTCGGGACAGGGAAACATTCAGTACTTC. It is translated as CASSPSGQGNIQYF.